These T cell receptor beta chains were read from a single sample in a study of blood T cell repertoires in COVID-19. The repertoire was sequenced with immunoSEQ multiplex PCR; TCRdb's copy has only in-frame clones and lacks some. The table lists about 170,000 clones, 86% of them singletons, with approximately 3.5% in the top ten. Sequencing used peripheral blood. These receptors were collected from a man between 65 and 85 years old with acute or convalescent COVID-19. Each CDR3 is given with its conserved first and last residue.

v_call	cdr3_length	cdr3_aa
TRBV6-2/TRBV6-3	14	CASSPNYPSNTQYF
TRBV27	15	CASSPTGTNQETQYF
TRBV5-4	13	CASSLRTGDGYTF
TRBV13	15	CASSSQGKSGDTQYF
TRBV11-3	13	CASSRGWTDTQYF
TRBV28	12	CASRGGWETQYF
TRBV28	15	CASTGLAGHQETQYF
TRBV5-6	13	CASSVRQGNIQYF
TRBV9	14	CASSGYSSENTIYF
TRBV18	14	CASADSGTGVAQYF
TRBV11-3	15	CASSAGFRRTGELFF
TRBV6-5	13	CAISRPPTGELFF
TRBV6-5	13	CASSTFRGREAFF
TRBV2	12	CASSGNFREQFF
TRBV6-5	15	CASSLDRGVTDTQYF
TRBV7-9	14	CASSLSSGVNEQFF
TRBV10-3	15	CAIKGQGSANYGYTF
TRBV11-2	12	CASRRFRETQYF
TRBV29-1	13	CSAGDFMGEKLFF
TRBV25-1	16	CASSESRVSGDQPQHF